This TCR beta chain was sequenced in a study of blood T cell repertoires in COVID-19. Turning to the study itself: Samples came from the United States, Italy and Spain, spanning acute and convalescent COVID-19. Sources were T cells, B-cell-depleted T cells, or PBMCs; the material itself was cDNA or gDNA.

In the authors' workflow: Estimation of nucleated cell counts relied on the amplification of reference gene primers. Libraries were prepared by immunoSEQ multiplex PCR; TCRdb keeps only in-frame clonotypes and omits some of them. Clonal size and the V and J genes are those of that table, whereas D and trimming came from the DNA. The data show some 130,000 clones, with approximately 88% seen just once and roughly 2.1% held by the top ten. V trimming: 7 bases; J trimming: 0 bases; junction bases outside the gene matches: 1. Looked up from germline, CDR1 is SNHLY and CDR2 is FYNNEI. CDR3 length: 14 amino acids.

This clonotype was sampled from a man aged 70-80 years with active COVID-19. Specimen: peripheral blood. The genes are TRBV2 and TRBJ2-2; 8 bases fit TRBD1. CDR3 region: CASMDRANTGELFF. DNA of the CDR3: TGTGCCAGCATGGACAGGGCGAACACCGGGGAGCTGTTTTTT.